The 10 T cell receptor beta chains below all came from one sample that was sequenced in a study of neurological immune-mediated disorders. Each CDR3 protein gets one entry after TCRdb re-called the 5' RACE reads with MiXCR. This table holds roughly 19,000 distinct CDR3 sequences, around 14% found once. The sample was PBMCs. The receptors here all came from a female donor with HTLV-1-associated myelopathy (HAM/TSP).

The sample holds a few counts of this clonotype. This CDR3 is CSARDPRGSGSSYNEQFF. Here the CDR3 DNA reads TGCAGTGCTAGAGATCCGCGGGGTAGCGGGAGCTCCTACAATGAGCAGTTCTTC. The V gene is TRBV20-1, the J gene TRBJ2-1, with TRBD2 identical over 9 bases. The CDR3 runs to 18 residues. Trimming cost V 0 bases and J 0 bases; bases outside gene matches: 9. Germline CDR1 reads DFQATT; CDR2 reads SNEGSKA (reference sequence).

A remark on this clonotype: An end of the junction does not agree with germline; a read error may underlie this. V is TRBV7-3 and J is TRBJ1-6; D may be TRBD1 (6 bases). The CDR3 spans 16 residues. Looked up from germline, CDR1 is SGHTA and CDR2 is FQGTGA. The CDR3 loop reads CASSLTGAGGRSPINF. For the CDR3, the DNA is TGTGCCAGCAGCTTAACGGGGGCAGGCGGCAGGTCACCCATCAACTTT.

CDR3 DNA: TGCAGTGCTAGAGATCCCGTCCCTAGCGGGGGAAAATACGAGCAGTACTTC. This gives the protein CSARDPVPSGGKYEQYF. The V gene is TRBV20-1, the J gene TRBJ2-7, with 10 bases that match TRBD2. Unmatched junction bases numbered 12, after V lost 0 bases and J lost 4 bases. The CDR3 has 17 residues. Germline CDR1 reads DFQATT; CDR2 reads SNEGSKA (reference sequence).

The sample holds many counts of this clonotype. The chain carries TRBV25-1 and TRBJ2-1; D is unclear. CDR1 and CDR2 (germline): MGHDK, SYGVNS. The ends were cut back, 4 bases at V and 2 bases at J, with 9 bases in the middle. CDR3 length equals 14 residues. The CDR3 reads CASSGGGTYNEQFF. The CDR3 region has the DNA TGTGCCAGCAGTGGGGGTGGGACCTACAATGAGCAGTTCTTC.

The chain carries TRBV20-1 and TRBJ2-1; 11 positions match TRBD2. V dropped 0 bases and J dropped 10; count of bases not matched to a gene: 2. Looked up from germline, CDR1 is DFQATT and CDR2 is SNEGSKA (reference sequence). This CDR3 has 13 residues. The CDR3 sequence is CSAREASGGEQFF. CDR3 DNA sequence: TGCAGTGCTAGAGAGGCTAGCGGGGGGGAGCAGTTCTTC.

This clonotype rates as medium-sized (0.01 to 0.1%). The V and J genes are TRBV20-1 and TRBJ1-2; tentatively, D is TRBD1 (6 bases). V lost 5 bases to trimming and J lost 7 bases, with 14 bases between them. The CDR3 extends over 12 amino acids. The V gene's germline CDR1 is DFQATT and CDR2 SNEGSKA (reference sequence). The CDR3 region is CSAEPGEGGYTF. The CDR3 DNA reads as TGCAGTGCTGAACCAGGGGAGGGTGGCTACACCTTC.

This clonotype has ten or more counts. The chain couples TRBV19 to TRBJ1-2; D call uncertain. CDR1 and CDR2 from the germline V gene are LNHDA and SQIVND (reference sequence). This CDR3 has 15 amino acids. V was trimmed by 4 bases and J by 5 bases, leaving 17 bases between them. CDR3 in amino acids: CASSSLTEKRYGYTF. The CDR3 DNA is TGTGCCAGTAGTAGTCTCACAGAGAAACGATATGGCTACACCTTC.

This clonotype was seen ten or more times. The gene calls are TRBV20-1 and TRBJ1-5, with TRBD1 identical over 7 bases. The germline CDR1 and CDR2 sequences are DFQATT and SNEGSKA (reference sequence). This CDR3 region has 14 residues. V lost 1 base to trimming and J lost 3 bases; unmatched junction nucleotides: 3. The CDR3 sequence is CSARGTGPNQPQHF. The DNA for the CDR3 is TGCAGTGCTAGAGGGACAGGACCCAATCAGCCCCAGCATTTT.

The chain joins TRBV6-2 or TRBV6-3 to TRBJ1-1; 7 nucleotides line up with TRBD1. Germline values: CDR1 MNHEY, CDR2 SVGEGT. Losses at the gene ends were 0 bases for V and 4 bases for J; bases not matched to a gene: 5. CDR3 length equals 15 residues. In DNA, the CDR3 is TGTGCCAGCAGTTACTCGGAGACAGGGCGCACTGAAGCTTTCTTT. Encoded protein: CASSYSETGRTEAFF.

This clonotype was detected ten times or more. The V and J genes are TRBV20-1 and TRBJ2-3, with D perhaps TRBD1 (7 bases). The length of the CDR3 is 15 residues. The V end was cut by 6 bases, the J end by 4 bases, with 20 bases between. Germline CDR1 DFQATT, CDR2 SNEGSKA (reference sequence). CDR3 in DNA: TGCAGTGCCCCCAACAGGGGCAGGGGGGCAGATACGCAGTATTTT. Protein: CSAPNRGRGADTQYF.